The 26 T cell receptor beta chains given below trace back to one sample, sequenced in a study of blood T cell repertoires in COVID-19. Only in-frame clones appear in the TCRdb table, and some are missing; sequencing was by immunoSEQ multiplex PCR. This sample yields 250,000 to 300,000 clones, of which nearly 90% are seen a single time; roughly 1.9% belongs to the top ten. Sample: PBMCs or T cells enriched from blood (not recorded which). The receptors stem from a woman between 55 and 75 years old who had recovered from COVID-19.

The chain links TRBV28 to TRBJ1-6; a weak D match, TRBD1 (5 bases). Trimming shortened V by 7 bases and J by 8 bases, and 18 bases separated the two germline ends. This CDR3 comprises 15 residues. Germline V gene sequence: CDR1 MDHEN, CDR2 SYDVKM. In DNA, the CDR3 is TGTGCCAGCACCTCCCCGACGGGGGAAGATTCACCCCTCCACTTT. Translation gives CASTSPTGEDSPLHF. The full variable domain, in which reference TRBV28 and TRBJ1-6 provide the parts outside the CDR3, is DVKVTQSSRYLVKRTGEKVFLECVQDMDHENMFWYRQDPGLGLRLIYFSYDVKMKEKGDIPEGYSVSREKKERFSLILESASTNQTSMYLCASTSPTGEDSPLHFGNGTRLTVT.

This clone was seen just once. J is TRBJ1-6 and V is TRBV27; D remains ambiguous. Germline CDR1 and CDR2: MNHEY and SMNVEV (reference sequence). The CDR3 is 14 residues long. V dropped 0 bases and J dropped 8 bases, with 8 bases sitting between them. CDR3 residues: CASSLSSDYSPLHF. The CDR3 DNA is TGTGCCAGCAGTTTATCCAGCGATTATTCACCCCTCCACTTT.

The chain uses TRBV28 and TRBJ2-5, with 7 bases fitting TRBD2. CDR3 size: 13 residues. The junction had 12 bases not matched to a gene; V was cut back by 8 bases and J by 9 bases. Germline CDR1 and CDR2: MDHEN and SYDVKM. Here the CDR3 reads CASEWMRGGAQYF. CDR3 sequence (DNA): TGTGCCAGCGAATGGATGAGGGGAGGGGCCCAGTACTTC.

The chain recombines TRBV18 with TRBJ2-5; possibly TRBD2 for D (5 bases). Per germline, CDR1 KGHSH and CDR2 LQKENI. The CDR3 is 17 residues long. The germline V and J ends were trimmed by 2 bases and 0 bases, with 16 bases remaining between them. The CDR3 reads CASSPGRSGNDQETQYF. CDR3 bases: TGTGCCAGCTCACCAGGTCGAAGCGGCAACGACCAAGAGACCCAGTACTTC. The full variable domain, in which reference TRBV18 and TRBJ2-5 provide the parts outside the CDR3, is NAGVMQNPRHLVRRRGQEARLRCSPMKGHSHVYWYRQLPEEGLKFMVYLQKENIIDESGMPKERFSAEFPKEGPSILRIQQVVRGDSAAYFCASSPGRSGNDQETQYFGPGTRLLVL.

This chain connects TRBV29-1 to TRBJ2-7; tentative D call: TRBD1 (6 bases). V lost 3 bases, J lost 2 bases, and 17 bases lay in between. The CDR3 has 15 residues. Germline assignment: CDR1 SQVTM and CDR2 ANQGSEA. CDR3 DNA sequence: TGCAGCGTTGAGGGGGTAGGGCAGGGGCCCTACGAGCAGTACTTC. Protein product: CSVEGVGQGPYEQYF.

This chain uses TRBV2 with TRBJ1-5; possible D gene TRBD1, 5 bases. Germline V gives CDR1 SNHLY, CDR2 FYNNEI. The CDR3 runs 13 residues. V was trimmed by 5 bases and J by 5 bases, leaving 10 bases between them. CDR3 sequence reads: CASSISGYQPQHF. The DNA of the CDR3 is TGTGCCAGCAGTATTTCAGGGTATCAGCCCCAGCATTTT.

This clone came up a few times. The chain has TRBV19 and TRBJ1-5; D gene ambiguous. V lost 8 bases and J 5 bases, leaving 7 bases between the germline ends. CDR3 length: 11 amino acids. From germline, CDR1 is LNHDA and CDR2 SQIVND (reference sequence). The CDR3 loop is CASGGYQPQHF. Here the CDR3 DNA reads TGTGCCAGTGGCGGTTATCAGCCCCAGCATTTT. The whole variable domain, filled in from reference TRBV19 and TRBJ1-5, reads DGGITQSPKYLFRKEGQNVTLSCEQNLNHDAMYWYRQDPGQGLRLIYYSQIVNDFQKGDIAEGYSVSREKKESFPLTVTSAQKNPTAFYLCASGGYQPQHFGDGTRLSIL.

CDR3 sequence: CASGIEQGEYNEQFF. The DNA for the CDR3 is TGTGCCAGCGGAATAGAACAGGGGGAATACAATGAGCAGTTCTTC. The chain links TRBV9 to TRBJ2-1, with 8 bases lining up with TRBD1. Germline CDR1 and CDR2: SGDLS and YYNGEE. The length of the CDR3 is 15 residues. V was pared by 7 bases and J by 4 bases, with 10 bases of the junction left unmatched.

The chain links TRBV15 to TRBJ2-3; 7 bases agree with TRBD2. The germline CDR1 and CDR2 sequences are LNHNV and YYDKDF (reference sequence). J lost 5 bases, V lost 5 bases, and 10 bases had no gene match. The CDR3 has 15 residues. CDR3 sequence reads: CATSLSAGVLDTQYF. Written as DNA, the CDR3 is TGTGCCACCAGCTTAAGCGCGGGAGTACTAGATACGCAGTATTTT.

This chain connects TRBV13 to TRBJ1-5, with TRBD1 matching 7 bases. CDR1 is PRHDT and CDR2 is FYEKMQ in the germline V gene (reference sequence). V shed 4 bases, J shed 4 bases, and the junction held 13 bases outside the gene matches. The CDR3 has 17 amino acids. DNA of the CDR3: TGTGCCAGCAGCTCCCTCATCCGGGACAGTCCTAATCAGCCCCAGCATTTT. It specifies CASSSLIRDSPNQPQHF.

The V call is TRBV2, the J call TRBJ2-1, with D tentatively TRBD2 (5 bases). V lost 5 bases to trimming and J lost 7 bases, with 18 bases between them. The CDR3 consists of 15 residues. Germline CDR1 reads SNHLY; CDR2 reads FYNNEI. CDR3 residues: CASSQFRGLGNEQFF. The CDR3 DNA sequence: TGTGCCAGCAGTCAGTTTCGAGGGTTGGGAAATGAGCAGTTCTTC.

The V and J genes are TRBV5-1 and TRBJ2-5; 11 positions agree with TRBD1. This CDR3 has 15 amino acids. Trimming cost V 4 bases and J 5 bases; bases outside gene matches: 7. Per the germline V gene, CDR1 is SGHRS and CDR2 is YFSETQ. CDR3 DNA sequence: TGCGCCAGCAGCCCACGGACAGGGGGCGAGGAGACCCAGTACTTC. Amino acids: CASSPRTGGEETQYF.

The chain is built from TRBV3-1 (or the pseudogene TRBV3-2) and TRBJ2-1; no clear D gene. CDR3 length: 13 residues. CDR1 is LGHDT and CDR2 is YNNKEL in the germline V gene (reference sequence). V lost 8 bases to trimming and J lost 5 bases, with 13 bases between them. In nucleotides, the CDR3 is TGTGCCAGCGGTGGCCTCAATGACAATGAGCAGTTCTTC. This codes for CASGGLNDNEQFF.

The V and J genes are TRBV9 and TRBJ2-5, with D possibly matching TRBD2 (7 bases). Germline values: CDR1 SGDLS, CDR2 YYNGEE. V lost 3 bases, J lost 4 bases, and 16 bases lay in between. The CDR3 is 15 residues long. Here the CDR3 reads CASSGSGGPGETQYF. The CDR3 DNA sequence: TGTGCCAGCAGCGGATCCGGGGGGCCGGGAGAGACCCAGTACTTC.

The V and J genes are TRBV3-1 (or the pseudogene TRBV3-2) and TRBJ1-2; D unresolved. The V gene's germline CDR1 is LGHDT and CDR2 YNNKEL (reference sequence). The CDR3 has 16 residues. Trimming cost V 1 base and J 8 bases, with 20 bases left between them. Here the CDR3 DNA reads TGTGCCAGCAGCCAAGGGGCCGGGCCCGAGACGGGAGGCTACACCTTC. Translated: CASSQGAGPETGGYTF.

This clone was recorded only once. This chain uses TRBV6-5 with TRBJ2-7; 7 positions match TRBD1. Germline V lookup: CDR1 MNHEY, CDR2 SVGAGI. The trim removed 8 bases at V and 7 bases at J, leaving 8 bases unmatched. This CDR3 is 12 amino acids long. The CDR3 reads CASGGQSREQYF. The CDR3 nucleotides read TGTGCCAGCGGGGGACAGTCGCGAGAGCAGTACTTC.

The chain links TRBV2 to TRBJ2-7; 7 bases map to TRBD1. CDR1 and CDR2 (germline): SNHLY, FYNNEI. The CDR3 is made up of 14 amino acids. Germline trimming cut 10 bases from V and 3 bases from J; bases unmatched to any gene: 12. The CDR3 nucleotides read TGTGCCACCCGGGCCCGGACAGGCAACTACGAGCAGTACTTC. It codes for CATRARTGNYEQYF.

The chain links TRBV28 to TRBJ1-4; no clear D gene. This CDR3 has 13 amino acids. Trimming cost V 2 bases and J 6 bases, with 7 bases left between them. The germline V gene encodes CDR1 MDHEN and CDR2 SYDVKM. This CDR3 reads CASSLMADEKLFF. The CDR3 bases are TGTGCCAGCAGTTTAATGGCGGATGAAAAACTGTTTTTT.

CDR3 protein: CASSPGTGPSGYNNEQFF. The CDR3 nucleotides read TGTGCCAGCAGCCCGGGGACAGGGCCTAGCGGTTATAACAATGAGCAGTTCTTC. The chain couples TRBV7-9 to TRBJ2-1; 9 nucleotides agree with TRBD1. CDR3 size: 18 residues. Germline V lookup: CDR1 SEHNR, CDR2 FQNEAQ (reference sequence). Trimming removed 5 bases from V and 5 bases from J; junction bases left unmatched: 16.

CDR3 protein: CASGPDIGRSPLHF. The CDR3 DNA is TGTGCCAGTGGTCCGGACATCGGCAGGTCACCCCTCCACTTT. The chain couples TRBV21-1 to TRBJ1-6; the DNA was not compared with TRBD1, the D call given in the table. TRBV21-1 constitutes a pseudogene. The CDR3 runs to 14 residues.

V is TRBV11-2 and J is TRBJ2-7; the D gene is possibly TRBD1 (6 bases). V shed 5 bases and J shed 2 bases, with 10 bases lying between them. Germline V gene lookup returns CDR1 SGHAT and CDR2 FQNNGV. This CDR3 has 13 amino acids. The CDR3: CASSRGQTYEQYF. The CDR3 DNA follows: TGTGCCAGCAGCCGAGGACAGACCTACGAGCAGTACTTC.

The chain employs TRBV7-6 and TRBJ1-5, with 7 bases that match TRBD1. The ends lost 4 bases at V and 2 bases at J; junction bases unmatched: 5. The CDR3 has 15 amino acids. Per the germline V gene, CDR1 is SGHVS and CDR2 is FNYEAQ. This chain's CDR3 is CASSSGQRGNQPQHF. The CDR3 region has the DNA TGTGCCAGCAGCTCGGGACAGAGAGGCAATCAGCCCCAGCATTTT.

This chain uses TRBV10-3 with TRBJ2-1; perhaps TRBD2 as D (5 bases). V was shortened by 8 bases and J by 0 bases, with 11 bases between the two germline ends. The CDR3 covers 14 residues. Germline lookup yields CDR1 ENHRY and CDR2 SYGVKD. The chain's CDR3 is CAIGRPSSYNEQFF. In nucleotides, the CDR3 is TGTGCCATCGGGAGACCAAGCTCCTACAATGAGCAGTTCTTC.

This clone was found once. The genes are TRBV10-2 and TRBJ1-1; 7 nucleotides align to TRBD1. Germline V gene lookup returns CDR1 WSHSY and CDR2 SAAADI. The length of the CDR3 is 15 residues. The V gene end was trimmed by 3 bases and the J gene end by 6 bases; junction bases not matched to a gene: 10. This CDR3 reads CASSEGGLMDAEAFF. In DNA, the CDR3 is TGCGCCAGCAGTGAAGGGGGCCTAATGGACGCTGAAGCTTTCTTT.

V gene TRBV7-9 combines with J gene TRBJ2-1; TRBD2 agrees at 12 bases. Germline V gene sequence: CDR1 SEHNR, CDR2 FQNEAQ (reference sequence). V lost 5 bases, J lost 4 bases, and 3 bases stayed unmatched. The CDR3 has 15 amino acids. The CDR3 loop reads CASSPGTSGYNEQFF. The DNA for the CDR3 is TGTGCCAGCAGCCCAGGGACTAGCGGGTACAATGAGCAGTTCTTC.

V usage is TRBV7-9 and J usage is TRBJ2-7, with TRBD2 matching 8 bases. CDR1 SEHNR and CDR2 FQNEAQ come from the germline V gene (reference sequence). The V segment lost 5 bases and the J segment 6 bases; nucleotides outside the gene matches: 6. The CDR3 is 13 amino acids. The CDR3 nucleotides are TGTGCCAGCAGCCCAGGACTAGCTTCCGAGCAGTACTTC. Its translation is CASSPGLASEQYF.